The next 8 T cell receptor beta chains were all read from a single sample in a study of blood T cell repertoires in COVID-19. Assay used: immunoSEQ multiplex PCR; TCRdb lists only in-frame clones, some missing. The sample includes 85,000 to 130,000 clones, over 65% seen only once; the top ten take roughly 29%. The sample was peripheral blood. Receptors originate from a man between 60 and 75 years old with acute or convalescent COVID-19.

The chain employs TRBV10-3 and TRBJ2-3; TRBD2 is a possible D gene (6 bases). CDR1 and CDR2 (germline): ENHRY, SYGVKD. Trimming cost V 0 bases and J 0 bases, with 22 bases left between them. The CDR3 is made up of 20 amino acids. The CDR3 sequence is CAISESMGGSGSASTDTQYF. For the CDR3, the DNA is TGTGCCATCAGTGAGTCTATGGGAGGTAGCGGTAGTGCTAGCACAGATACGCAGTATTTT.

The V gene is TRBV5-8, the J gene TRBJ2-1; tentatively, D is TRBD2 (7 bases). The CDR3 totals 15 residues. Germline V CDR1 and CDR2: SGHTS, YDEGEE. V was trimmed by 6 bases and J by 1 base, leaving 14 bases between them. The CDR3 DNA follows: TGTGCCAGCAAAGGGGGGGAGGGGTCCTACAATGAGCAGTTCTTC. Translating it yields CASKGGEGSYNEQFF.

The chain couples TRBV18 to TRBJ1-1; D not resolved. In germline, CDR1 is KGHSH, CDR2 LQKENI. The CDR3 sequence is 14 residues long. V lost 4 bases, J lost 11 bases, and 20 bases lay in between. The CDR3 spells CASSLGGDSGGAFF. The CDR3 region has the DNA TGTGCCAGCTCACTGGGTGGAGACTCCGGCGGGGCTTTCTTT.

The rearrangement joins TRBV5-4 to TRBJ1-5; D gene uncertain. The CDR3 totals 12 residues. In germline, CDR1 is SGHNT, CDR2 YYREEE (reference sequence). Trimming stripped 2 bases from V and 6 bases from J, with 6 bases between. The CDR3 protein is CASSFLGQPQHF. In nucleotides, the CDR3 is TGTGCCAGCAGCTTTCTCGGTCAGCCCCAGCATTTT.

This clone showed up just once. The rearrangement joins TRBV7-2 to TRBJ2-2; 14 bases agree with TRBD2. CDR1 SGHTA and CDR2 FQGNSA come from the germline V gene. CDR3 length equals 16 residues. Germline trimming cut 4 bases from V and 6 bases from J; bases unmatched to any gene: 4. The CDR3 DNA sequence: TGTGCCAGCAGCTCGGGACTAGCGGGAGCCGCCGGGGAGCTGTTTTTT. The encoded protein is CASSSGLAGAAGELFF.

The rearrangement links TRBV2 to TRBJ1-2; D is uncertain. The V end was cut by 6 bases, the J end by 7 bases, with 15 bases between. This CDR3 region has 13 residues. Germline lookup yields CDR1 SNHLY and CDR2 FYNNEI. The CDR3 DNA is TGTGCCAGCAGCTACGGATCCGGCGGTGGCTACACCTTC. Amino acids: CASSYGSGGGYTF.

V and J are TRBV5-1 and TRBJ1-1, with 7 positions matching TRBD1. Trimming took 3 bases from V and 2 from J; bases not matched to a gene: 4. Germline V gene lookup returns CDR1 SGHRS and CDR2 YFSETQ. The CDR3 has 14 residues. CDR3 sequence: CASSYRDSNTEAFF. CDR3 nucleotide sequence: TGCGCCAGCAGCTACCGGGACAGTAACACTGAAGCTTTCTTT.

The CDR3 protein is CASSVVPGGNEQFF. The CDR3 DNA follows: TGTGCCAGCAGCGTAGTCCCGGGGGGCAATGAGCAGTTCTTC. The rearrangement uses TRBV9 and TRBJ2-1, with 7 bases aligning to TRBD2. V lost 0 bases, J lost 6 bases, and 3 bases stayed unmatched. The CDR3 has 14 residues. Germline CDR1 is SGDLS and CDR2 is YYNGEE.